A single T cell receptor (beta chain) is shown here with its context. Its antigen is as yet unknown. These data originate in a study of T-cell memory formation after mild COVID-19. Study-wide results and limits: Cross-reactive memory appears to have joined, as suggested by some responding clones showing up in pre-infection memory. Mostly located in CM and EM were contracting CD4+ clones, with contracting CD8+ clones located in EMRA.

Barcoded TCR alpha and TCR beta cDNA libraries with UMIs came from 5'RACE using constant-segment primers. TCRdb analysed the 5' RACE reads with MiXCR anew, one entry per CDR3 protein. The top ten clones hold 12% of a sample with 500,000 to 550,000 distinct CDR3 sequences, around 21% of them seen once. This CDR3 has 15 residues. Germline-derived CDR1 and CDR2 are SGHRS and YFSETQ. V was pared by 7 bases and J by 6 bases, with 19 bases between. The receptor comes from an adult woman who had mild COVID-19 (a few samples of this study predate the infection). Cell type and time point are not known. V gene TRBV5-1 combines with J gene TRBJ2-2; the D gene is possibly TRBD2 (7 bases). Sequenced input: PBMCs or a T cell subset sorted from them (not recorded which). CDR3 in DNA: TGCGCCAGCTCGGGGGGCCACGAGGTCCCCGGGGAGCTGTTTTTT. The encoded protein is CASSGGHEVPGELFF. Variable domain in full (rest from reference TRBV5-1 and TRBJ2-2): KAGVTQTPRYLIKTRGQQVTLSCSPISGHRSVSWYQQTPGQGLQFLFEYFSETQRNKGNFPGRFSGRQFSNSRSEMNVSTLELGDSALYLCASSGGHEVPGELFFGEGSRLTVL.